This TCR beta chain was captured in a study of blood T cell repertoires in COVID-19. Looking at the study overall: The United States, Italy and Spain supplied acute and convalescent COVID-19 samples.

This CDR3 comprises 15 residues. The junction had 0 bases not matched to a gene; V was cut back by 3 bases and J by 1 base. Germline assignment: CDR1 KGHSH and CDR2 LQKENI. Produced via immunoSEQ multiplex PCR; TCRdb's table is partial and in-frame only. The sample shows 200,000 to 250,000 clones, roughly 86% of them seen only once. This receptor was identified in a woman aged 45-65 years who had recovered from COVID-19. Input material: PBMCs or T cells enriched from blood (not recorded which). The chain has TRBV18 and TRBJ1-4; TRBD1 matches 9 bases. The DNA for the CDR3 is TGTGCCAGCTCACCGACAGGGGGAACTAATGAAAAACTGTTTTTT. The encoded protein is CASSPTGGTNEKLFF.